A selection of T cell receptor beta chains follows, all from one sample in a study of molecular identifiers for immune sequencing clone quantification. TCRdb re-derived calls from the PCR reads in MiXCR, one entry per CDR3 protein. The sample has about 640,000 distinct CDR3 sequences; just under 20% are singletons. Sequenced: naive CD8+ T cells from blood, with Jurkat cell RNA spiked in. Receptors were obtained from a human donor in good health. Some libraries in this study had Jurkat cell RNA spiked in. Both conserved end residues are part of each CDR3. D genes are given only for firm matches. Size is stated for part of the rows, as once, few or many counts, or as a class when the clone is expanded.

V gene	D gene	J gene	clone size	CDR3 DNA	CDR3 protein
TRBV28	.	TRBJ2-7	many	TGTGCCGCGGCTCGGACAGTTCTGTCCTACGAGCAGTACTTC	CAAARTVLSYEQYF
TRBV12-5	.	TRBJ1-6	many	TGTGCTAGTGCCCCGGCGGGGAGCTCCTATAATTCACCCCTCCACTTT	CASAPAGSSYNSPLHF
TRBV11-2	.	TRBJ2-5	.	TGTGCCAGCAGCTTAGTGAACAGACGGGGAGAGACCCAGTACTTC	CASSLVNRRGETQYF
TRBV11-2	.	TRBJ2-7	few	TGTGCCAGCACCACCGGATATACGGGGAGGGAGCAGTACTTC	CASTTGYTGREQYF
TRBV7-9	.	TRBJ2-1	.	TGTGCCAGCAGCCCCAGGACTTCCCTTTCCTACAATGAGCAGTTCTTC	CASSPRTSLSYNEQFF
TRBV4-1	.	TRBJ2-1	.	TGCGCCAGCAGCCAAGAAGGCTTATACAATGAGCAGTTCTTC	CASSQEGLYNEQFF
TRBV6-2/TRBV6-3	.	TRBJ2-5	many	TGTGCCAGCAGTTACGGGACGGTAGAGACCCAGTACTTC	CASSYGTVETQYF
TRBV20-1	.	TRBJ2-7	many	TGCAGTGCTAGAGATTCTAACACCCTCTACGAGCAGTACTTC	CSARDSNTLYEQYF
TRBV2	TRBD1	TRBJ2-7	many	TGTGCCAGCAGAGGACAGGGGTCCTACGAGCAGTACTTC	CASRGQGSYEQYF
TRBV12-3/TRBV12-4	.	TRBJ2-2	many	TGTGCCAGCACCCTAACAGCGAACACCGGGGAGCTGTTTTTT	CASTLTANTGELFF
TRBV10-3	.	TRBJ2-2	.	.	CAISDFGLGNTGELLF
TRBV19	TRBD2	TRBJ2-7	.	TGTGCCAGTAGTATAGAAGTGAGCGGGAGTTACGAGCAGTACTTC	CASSIEVSGSYEQYF
TRBV7-6	.	TRBJ2-5	.	TGTGCCGGCAGCTCCGTTGCTGGGGCCTTCCAAGAGACCCAGTACTTC	CAGSSVAGAFQETQYF
TRBV9	.	TRBJ2-5	many	TGTGCCAGCAGCCCAGCTTTGGTAGGCCGGGAGACCCAGTACTTC	CASSPALVGRETQYF
TRBV7-9	.	TRBJ1-1	many	TGTGCCAGCAGCCCACCAACAGGGCTCACCGAAGCTTTCTTT	CASSPPTGLTEAFF
TRBV9	.	TRBJ1-3	.	TGTGCCAGCAGCGCATATGGACGGAACTCTGGAAACACCATATATTTT	CASSAYGRNSGNTIYF
TRBV29-1	TRBD2	TRBJ2-1	few	TGCAGCGTTGAGGTGACTAGCGGGATCTACAATGAGCAGTTCTTC	CSVEVTSGIYNEQFF
TRBV5-1	TRBD1	TRBJ1-2	many	TGCGCCAGCAGCTTGGGGTTCCGGGACAGCAATTATGGCTACACCTTC	CASSLGFRDSNYGYTF
TRBV9	.	TRBJ2-2	many	TGTGCCAGCAGCGTAGGAGGGACACAAGTATCCGGGGAGCTGTTTTTT	CASSVGGTQVSGELFF
TRBV12-3/TRBV12-4	.	TRBJ2-3	many	TGTGCCAGCAGTTTAGTGGCGAACCCTAGCACAGATACGCAGTATTTT	CASSLVANPSTDTQYF
TRBV5-4	.	TRBJ2-7	many	TGTGCCAGCAGCTTGGTGCCGGAGACCCTCGAGCAGTACTTC	CASSLVPETLEQYF
TRBV9	.	TRBJ2-2	few	TGTGCCAGCAGCGTAGACACGAACACCGGGGAGCTGTTTTTT	CASSVDTNTGELFF
TRBV7-9	TRBD2	TRBJ2-3	many	TGTGCCAGCAGCTTAGGGTCTCCGGGACTAGCGGAGATCACAGATACGCAGTATTTT	CASSLGSPGLAEITDTQYF
TRBV11-2	.	TRBJ1-2	.	TGTGCCAGCAGCTTAGCCCCCGAGGGCTATGGCTACACCTTC	CASSLAPEGYGYTF
TRBV7-2	TRBD2	TRBJ2-3	many	TGTGCCAGCAGCCTACCAAACGGACTAGCGGGGGGGTCTAGGACAGATACGCAGTATTTT	CASSLPNGLAGGSRTDTQYF
TRBV11-2	.	TRBJ1-1	.	TGTGCCAGCAGCCCCATGGGGTGGGATCCTGAAGCTTTCTTT	CASSPMGWDPEAFF
TRBV7-9	.	TRBJ2-7	.	TGTGCCAGCAGCTTAGTCGGGCAGCTGGGCTACTACGAGCAGTACTTC	CASSLVGQLGYYEQYF
TRBV28	TRBD1	TRBJ1-4	many	TGTGCCAGCAGTCCGCACAGGACAGGGAATGAAAAACTGTTTTTT	CASSPHRTGNEKLFF
TRBV10-3	TRBD2	TRBJ2-7	many	TGTGCCATCAGAGCGGGGCAATCCTACGAGCAGTACTTC	CAIRAGQSYEQYF
TRBV20-1	.	TRBJ2-7	few	TGCAGTGCTAGTCAGGGGCCATTCTACGAGCAGTACTTC	CSASQGPFYEQYF
TRBV27	TRBD2	TRBJ2-3	many	TGTGCCAGCAGTCCCCGCGGGGCGGGAGGGATAGATACGCAGTATTTT	CASSPRGAGGIDTQYF
TRBV7-6	.	TRBJ1-1	many	TGTGCCAGCAGCTCAAGGGACGGAACTGAAGCTTTCTTT	CASSSRDGTEAFF
TRBV6-5	.	TRBJ2-7	few	TGTGCCAGGAGTTACCCGGGCTACGAGCGGTACTTC	CARSYPGYERYF
TRBV3-1	.	TRBJ2-7	few	TGTGCCAGCAGCCAAGATTTGACAGACTCCTACGAGCAGTACTTC	CASSQDLTDSYEQYF
TRBV6-2/TRBV6-3	.	TRBJ1-1	many	TGTGCCAGCAGTTACCCCCCCGGTGAAGCTTTCTTT	CASSYPPGEAFF
TRBV19	.	TRBJ2-3	many	TGTGCCAGTAGTCAAGGGGCCAGGAGCACAGATACGCAGTATTTT	CASSQGARSTDTQYF
TRBV6-6	TRBD1	TRBJ1-1	few	TGTGCCAGCAGTTATTTAGGGGGCACAGCCATTGAAGCTTTCTTT	CASSYLGGTAIEAFF
TRBV14	.	TRBJ2-3	many	TGTGCCAGCAGCCAAGATCAGCACAGGGACGATACGCAGTATTTT	CASSQDQHRDDTQYF
TRBV10-2	.	TRBJ2-3	many	TGCGCCAGCAGTGGGGGGGCCGGGGCAGATACGCAGTATTTT	CASSGGAGADTQYF
TRBV6-5	.	TRBJ2-7	few	TGTGCCAGCAGTTACTACGGGACCTACGAGCAGTACTTC	CASSYYGTYEQYF
TRBV27	TRBD1	TRBJ2-7	few	TGTGCCAGCCGGAATAGAGGGACAGGGGCCGAGCAGTACTTC	CASRNRGTGAEQYF
TRBV11-2	.	TRBJ2-1	.	TGTGCCAGCAGCTTACTTCTCCCTTCGGGTGCTGAGCAGTTCTTC	CASSLLLPSGAEQFF
TRBV27	TRBD1	TRBJ2-7	many	TGTGCCAGCAGTCCAGGGGGCCCCTACGAGCAGTACTTC	CASSPGGPYEQYF
TRBV19	.	TRBJ2-7	.	TGTGCCAGTAGTGCGGCCTCAGGTCACGAGCAGTACTTC	CASSAASGHEQYF
TRBV7-9	.	TRBJ2-1	many	TGTGCCAGCATCCCTCCCCGGGGGAGCTCCTACAATGAGCAGTTCTTC	CASIPPRGSSYNEQFF
TRBV11-2	.	TRBJ2-3	many	TGTGCCAGCAGCTTAATGATAGCTAGCACAGATACGCAGTATTTT	CASSLMIASTDTQYF
TRBV7-6	TRBD1	TRBJ1-5	many	TGTGCCAGCAGCTTAGCCAGACAGGGGGCAATTCAGCCCCAGCATTTT	CASSLARQGAIQPQHF
TRBV28	.	TRBJ1-1	many	TGTGCCAGCAGCCTTACAGAGAGGAGCGAAGCTTTCTTT	CASSLTERSEAFF
TRBV20-1	.	TRBJ2-7	few	TGCAGTGCTAGAGTAAGAGGGCACTATTCCTACGAGCAGTACTTC	CSARVRGHYSYEQYF
TRBV29-1	TRBD2	TRBJ2-3	many	TGCAGCGTTGAGTTTGTCTCGGGACTAGTTGCAGATACGCAGTATTTT	CSVEFVSGLVADTQYF
TRBV7-6	.	TRBJ1-4	.	TGTGCCAGCAGCTTAGAGGGAGCAACTGATGAAAAACTGTTTTTT	CASSLEGATDEKLFF
TRBV7-9	TRBD2	TRBJ2-7	many	TGTGCCAGCAGCCCAAGGACTAGCGGGAGTTTCTACGAGCAGTACTTC	CASSPRTSGSFYEQYF
TRBV6-2/TRBV6-3	TRBD2	TRBJ2-1	few	TGTGCCAGCAGCCATCGACTAGCGGGAGCCAATGAGCAGTTCTTC	CASSHRLAGANEQFF
TRBV7-6	TRBD1	TRBJ2-1	.	TGTGCCGGCAGCTCCCTCGGACAGGGACAGGAGCAGTTCTTC	CAGSSLGQGQEQFF
TRBV6-2/TRBV6-3	.	TRBJ1-5	many	TGTGCCAGCAGTTTCCCACCTAGCAATCAGCCCCAGCATTTT	CASSFPPSNQPQHF
TRBV9	.	TRBJ2-7	.	TGTGCCAGCAGCGTAGAATGGGGCGAGGACGAGCAGTACTTC	CASSVEWGEDEQYF
TRBV3-1	.	TRBJ2-2	many	TGTGCCAGCAGCCAAACAGTGACCGGGGAGCTGTTTTTT	CASSQTVTGELFF
TRBV2	.	TRBJ1-5	many	TGTGCCAGCAGTGCTGAAGTAGCCTTGGAGCCCCAGCATTTT	CASSAEVALEPQHF
TRBV12-3/TRBV12-4	TRBD2	TRBJ2-7	few	TGTGCCAGCACAACGACGGGGGGTGAGGCCTACGAGCAGTACTTC	CASTTTGGEAYEQYF